This is a list of T cell receptor beta chains from one sample in a study of blood T cell repertoires in COVID-19. Generated by immunoSEQ multiplex PCR, the TCRdb table keeps only in-frame clones and is missing some. Here the sample spans 95,000 to 150,000 clones, roughly 78% being singletons. Sample: peripheral blood. All receptors derive from a man aged 60 to 69 with active or convalescent COVID-19. Both conserved end residues are part of each CDR3. D genes are given only for firm matches. Only some rows state a clone size, as once, few, many or a class for expanded clones.

d_call j_call v_call cdr3_length clone_size cdr3_nt cdr3_aa
TRBD2 TRBJ2-1 TRBV7-7 17 . TGTGCCAGCAACGGAAGAGCCACTAGCGGGATAAGCAATGAGCAGTTCTTC CASNGRATSGISNEQFF
TRBD1 TRBJ1-2 TRBV7-2 14 . TGTGCCAGCAGCGCGGGACAGGGGGAAGGTGGCTACACCTTC CASSAGQGEGGYTF
TRBD1 TRBJ2-7 TRBV9 14 . TGTGCCAGCAGCGTTGGGACAGGGGCCTACGAGCAGTACTTC CASSVGTGAYEQYF
TRBD2 TRBJ2-7 TRBV2 14 . TGTGCCAGCAGTCGACTAGCGGGAGATTACGAGCAGTACTTC CASSRLAGDYEQYF
. TRBJ1-2 TRBV14 15 . TGTGCCAGCAGCCAATTCAGGGACTGGAACTATGGCTACACCTTC CASSQFRDWNYGYTF
TRBD2 TRBJ2-1 TRBV5-6 14 . TGTGCCAGCAGCTTGGGGGGACTAGGGACTGAGCAGTTCTTC CASSLGGLGTEQFF
TRBD1 TRBJ1-4 TRBV9 15 once TGTGCCAGCAGCGCCTCCGGGACAGGGCATGAAAAACTGTTTTTT CASSASGTGHEKLFF
TRBD2 TRBJ2-1 TRBV18 17 . TGTGCCAGCTCACCAGGGGGAGGGATCAGCTCCTACAATGAGCAGTTCTTC CASSPGGGISSYNEQFF
TRBD1 TRBJ1-5 TRBV29-1 17 . TGCAGCGCCCTTGAGGGGGGATTCGGACAGGCCAATCAGCCCCAGCATTTT CSALEGGFGQANQPQHF
TRBD2 TRBJ2-7 TRBV5-1 16 . TGCGCCAGCAGCTCCCGCGGAGTGGGAGGGCCGGGGGAGCAGTACTTC CASSSRGVGGPGEQYF
. TRBJ2-1 TRBV5-1 16 . TGCGCCAGCAGCCCGTCCCCAGGGGTGGTCTACAATGAGCAGTTCTTC CASSPSPGVVYNEQFF
TRBD1 TRBJ1-4 TRBV5-1 15 . TGCGCCAGCAGCTTACAAGGGGGCCAGGGAGAAAAACTGTTTTTT CASSLQGGQGEKLFF
TRBD1 TRBJ2-2 TRBV27 14 once TGTGCCAGCAGTTGGACAGGGACATCCGGGGAGCTGTTTTTT CASSWTGTSGELFF
TRBD1 TRBJ2-1 TRBV19 20 . TGTGCCAGTAGTCCGACACCGGGACAGGGGGCGAACGGACATGCCAATGAGCAGTTCTTC CASSPTPGQGANGHANEQFF
. TRBJ2-3 TRBV20-1 11 . TGCAGTGCTAGATTCGCCGAGACGCAGTATTTT CSARFAETQYF
TRBD1 TRBJ1-1 TRBV23-1 15 . TGCGCCAGCAGTCAAAATCGGGGACAGGGTCCGTGGGCTTTCTTT CASSQNRGQGPWAFF
. TRBJ1-4 TRBV6-5 14 . TGTGCCAGCAGGATTGGGGAGCTTGGGGAAAAACTGTTTTTT CASRIGELGEKLFF
TRBD1 TRBJ2-6 TRBV29-1 17 . TGCAGCGTTCCGGACTGGGACAGGGGGGCTGGGGCCAACGTCCTGACTTTC CSVPDWDRGAGANVLTF
. TRBJ1-2 TRBV20-1 11 few TGCAGTGCTAGAGAGGGGGGTGGCTACACCTTC CSAREGGGYTF
. TRBJ1-3 TRBV6-5 13 . TGTGCCAGCAGTTTCCAACACGGAAACACCATATATTTT CASSFQHGNTIYF
. TRBJ1-1 TRBV18 14 . TGTGCCAGCTCACCACTAGAACTGAACACTGAAGCTTTCTTT CASSPLELNTEAFF
. TRBJ1-5 TRBV9 14 . TGTGCCAGCAGCGTATCACCGGAGAACATGCCCCAGCATTTT CASSVSPENMPQHF
. TRBJ2-7 TRBV11-1 13 . TGTGCCAGCAGCTTAGCGGGAGCCGGCGAGCAGTACTTC CASSLAGAGEQYF
TRBD1 TRBJ2-5 TRBV24-1 15 . TGTGCCACCAGTGATCACGGACAGGCCGAAGAGACCCAGTACTTC CATSDHGQAEETQYF
TRBD1 TRBJ2-5 TRBV7-9 13 . TGTGCCAGCAGCTTGGGGACAGAAGAGACCCAGTACTTC CASSLGTEETQYF
. TRBJ2-2 TRBV15 14 . TGTGCCACCAGCTATCAGGCGAACACCGGGGAGCTGTTTTTT CATSYQANTGELFF
. TRBJ2-7 TRBV19 14 once TGTGCCAGTAGTATCCGGGGGATGATGTACGAGCAGTACTTC CASSIRGMMYEQYF
. TRBJ2-1 TRBV7-6 17 . TGTGCCAGCAGCCCCCGGGCCGGGGGACCGACCTACAATGAGCAGTTCTTC CASSPRAGGPTYNEQFF
TRBD1 TRBJ2-5 TRBV4-1 15 . TGCGCCAGCAGCCTTTGGGACAGGGACCAAGAGACCCAGTACTTC CASSLWDRDQETQYF
. TRBJ2-1 TRBV28 12 . TGTGCCACCCAAGGCGGCAAAAATGAGCAGTTCTTC CATQGGKNEQFF
. TRBJ2-1 TRBV20-1 10 . TGCAGTGCATCGTGGAGTGAGCAGTTCTTC CSASWSEQFF
TRBD2 TRBJ2-7 TRBV5-1 15 . TGCGCCAGCACCCCCGCAGGGCTAGCGGGATACGAGCAGTACTTC CASTPAGLAGYEQYF
TRBD1 TRBJ2-7 TRBV6-6 15 few TGTGCCAGCAGTTACAGTGGAGGGACAGGGGGGGAGCAGTACTTC CASSYSGGTGGEQYF
. TRBJ2-1 TRBV19 14 . TGTGCCGTACGGGACGGGAGCTCCTACAATGAGCAGTTCTTC CAVRDGSSYNEQFF
. TRBJ1-6 TRBV5-6 16 . TGTGCCAGCAGCTCAATCGTTCTCAGGGATAATTCACCCCTCCACTTT CASSSIVLRDNSPLHF
TRBD2 TRBJ2-3 TRBV4-3 17 once TGCGCCAGCAGCCTCGGGACTAGCGGGAGGGCCGCAGATACGCAGTATTTT CASSLGTSGRAADTQYF
TRBD1 TRBJ2-5 TRBV7-9 13 . TGTGCCAGCAGCCCACAGGGGCGGGAGACCCAGTACTTC CASSPQGRETQYF
. TRBJ1-2 TRBV12-3/TRBV12-4 13 once TGTGCCAGCAGTCCGCTGCGTGCCTATGGCTACACCTTC CASSPLRAYGYTF
. TRBJ2-7 TRBV11-3 15 . TGTGCCAGCAGCTTAGGTCCCGGTGGCGGGTACGAGCAGTACTTC CASSLGPGGGYEQYF
. TRBJ1-6 TRBV28 13 . TGTGCCTCTCACGCGGGCTTATATTCACCCCTCCACTTT CASHAGLYSPLHF
. TRBJ2-7 TRBV5-1 13 . TGCGCCAGCAGCTTGGCGGGGACCTACGAGCAGTACTTC CASSLAGTYEQYF
TRBD2 TRBJ2-7 TRBV9 14 . TGTGCCAGCAGCGTCGGGACTAGTGGCTACGAGCAGTACTTC CASSVGTSGYEQYF
. TRBJ2-2 TRBV28 16 many TGTGCCAGCAGTTTCCTGAGTACACAGAGCACCGGGGAGCTGTTTTTT CASSFLSTQSTGELFF
. TRBJ2-7 TRBV2 15 . TGTGCCAGCAGTGAAAGGCAGGGCCCTACCTACGAGCAGTACTTC CASSERQGPTYEQYF
TRBD1 TRBJ2-7 TRBV5-4 15 few TGTGCCAGCAGCAAGGGACAGGTCAGCTCCTACGAGCAGTACTTC CASSKGQVSSYEQYF
. TRBJ1-5 TRBV19 15 . TGTGCCAGTAGTATGTCCCCCAGGGGCAGGCAGCCCCAGCATTTT CASSMSPRGRQPQHF
TRBD2 TRBJ2-5 TRBV7-9 14 . TGTGCCAGCAGCGCCCCGGGGGGGCAAGAGACCCAGTACTTC CASSAPGGQETQYF
TRBD2 TRBJ2-3 TRBV7-2 16 . TGTGCCAGCAGATCGCTAGCGGGAGGGCCGAGGGATACGCAGTATTTT CASRSLAGGPRDTQYF
TRBD2 TRBJ2-1 TRBV3-1/TRBV3-2 15 few TGTGCCAGCAGCCAGGCCGGGACTAGCGTCCGGGAGCAGTTCTTC CASSQAGTSVREQFF
. TRBJ1-6 TRBV5-5 16 . TGTGCCAGCAGCGAGGGCCTCGGAAACTATAATTCACCCCTCCACTTT CASSEGLGNYNSPLHF
TRBD2 TRBJ2-3 TRBV7-9 16 once TGTGCCAGCAGCAAGGGGACTAGCGGGACAACAGATACGCAGTATTTT CASSKGTSGTTDTQYF
. TRBJ2-3 TRBV27 13 . TGTGCCAGCAGGGGCGTTGGCACAGATACGCAGTATTTT CASRGVGTDTQYF
TRBD2 TRBJ2-2 TRBV25-1 16 once TGTGCCAGCAGTGAAGGGAGCGGGAGTGGTACCGGGGAGCTGTTTTTT CASSEGSGSGTGELFF
. TRBJ2-7 TRBV5-1 15 . TGCGCCAGCAGCTTGGGGGACACCAGGACCTACGAGCAGTACTTC CASSLGDTRTYEQYF
. TRBJ2-5 TRBV11-3 15 few TGTGCCAGCAGCTTAGGCACCGGACAGCAAGAGACCCAGTACTTC CASSLGTGQQETQYF
TRBD2 TRBJ2-5 TRBV3-1/TRBV3-2 17 . TGTGCCAGCAGCCAAGGCGGGACTAGAAGAGGGGGAGAGACCCAGTACTTC CASSQGGTRRGGETQYF
. TRBJ2-7 TRBV5-5 13 . TGTGCCAGCAGCTTTACAGTCCAGGGCGAGCAGTACTTC CASSFTVQGEQYF
. TRBJ2-3 TRBV2 13 . TGTGCCAGCAGGGTTGGGAGGACGGGTACGCAGTATTTT CASRVGRTGTQYF